The 27 T cell receptor beta chains reported below all come from one sample, sequenced in a study of blood T cell repertoires in COVID-19. Produced via immunoSEQ multiplex PCR; TCRdb's table is partial and in-frame only. The repertoire holds about 99,000 clones, with approximately 87% as singletons. Sequences were obtained from peripheral blood. The receptors were gathered from a human donor in a cohort sampled during active or convalescent COVID-19.

This clone was seen a single time. The chain joins TRBV7-3 to TRBJ2-2, with 9 bases that match TRBD1. The J segment lost 1 base and the V segment lost 4 bases, leaving 1 base of the junction unmatched. The CDR3 covers 15 residues. From germline, CDR1 is SGHTA and CDR2 FQGTGA. The chain's CDR3 is CASSSGQGNTGELFF. DNA for the CDR3: TGTGCCAGCAGCTCGGGACAGGGGAACACCGGGGAGCTGTTTTTT.

This sequence joins TRBV10-3 and TRBJ2-6; TRBD2 might be the D (5 bases). The CDR3 is 14 residues long. Trimming cost V 6 bases and J 4 bases, with 10 bases left between them. Germline loops: CDR1 ENHRY, CDR2 SYGVKD. The chain's CDR3 is CAISEGAGANVLTF. DNA of the CDR3: TGTGCCATCAGCGAGGGTGCGGGGGCCAACGTCCTGACTTTC.

In nucleotides, the CDR3 is TGTGCCAGCAGCGCGCCCCCCGGGACAGTCTACAATGAGCAGTTCTTC. As protein: CASSAPPGTVYNEQFF. V and J are TRBV9 and TRBJ2-1, with TRBD1 identical over 7 bases. V was clipped by 3 bases and J by 3 bases; unmatched bases: 9. Germline V lookup: CDR1 SGDLS, CDR2 YYNGEE. The CDR3 extends over 16 amino acids.

The rearrangement links TRBV25-1 to TRBJ1-4; weak D call: TRBD1 (5 bases). The CDR3 sequence is 14 residues long. Germline CDR1 MGHDK, CDR2 SYGVNS. The V end lost 3 bases, the J end lost 11 bases, and 16 bases lay between the germline ends. The CDR3 coding sequence is TGTGCCAGCAGTGAGGCAGGGCAGATAGAGAAACTGTTTTTT. Its protein is CASSEAGQIEKLFF.

The chain uses TRBV11-2 and TRBJ1-4; 8 nucleotides match TRBD1. Germline V CDR1 and CDR2: SGHAT, FQNNGV. V trimming: 6 bases; J trimming: 4 bases; junction bases outside the gene matches: 7. The CDR3 is made up of 15 amino acids. CDR3 region: CASRRQGLNNEKLFF. CDR3 in DNA: TGTGCCAGCAGGAGACAGGGGCTAAATAATGAAAAACTGTTTTTT.

The chain joins TRBV6-5 to TRBJ1-4; 7 nucleotides match TRBD1. The CDR3 sequence is 14 residues long. The V and J ends lost 5 bases and 5 bases, in that order; junction bases with no gene match: 5. Germline CDR1 reads MNHEY; CDR2 reads SVGAGI. The CDR3 here is CASSTGVGNEKLFF. The CDR3 DNA follows: TGTGCCAGCAGTACAGGGGTGGGGAATGAAAAACTGTTTTTT.

The chain links TRBV9 to TRBJ2-3; D is possibly TRBD1 (5 bases). The CDR3 sequence is 14 residues long. V gave up 1 base and J gave up 2 bases, with 8 bases separating them. Per the germline V gene, CDR1 is SGDLS and CDR2 is YYNGEE. The CDR3 nucleotides are TGTGCCAGCAGCGTACAGGGCTACACAGATACGCAGTATTTT. Translated, it gives CASSVQGYTDTQYF.

The chain recombines TRBV5-1 with TRBJ2-5; 11 bases line up with TRBD1. Trimming cost V 3 bases and J 1 base; bases outside gene matches: 5. The CDR3 is 16 residues long. CDR1 is SGHRS and CDR2 is YFSETQ in the germline V gene. DNA for the CDR3: TGCGCCAGCAGCTATGGACAGGGGGCCTCCCAAGAGACCCAGTACTTC. Encoded protein: CASSYGQGASQETQYF.

The chain has TRBV19 and TRBJ2-5, with D possibly matching TRBD2 (5 bases). Germline V gene sequence: CDR1 LNHDA, CDR2 SQIVND (reference sequence). V gave up 5 bases and J gave up 1 base, with 8 bases separating them. There are 13 residues in the CDR3. CDR3 DNA sequence: TGTGCCAGTAGTCGTCTAGCCCAAGAGACCCAGTACTTC. It yields the protein CASSRLAQETQYF.

The gene calls are TRBV4-1 and TRBJ1-2; TRBD1 agrees at 8 bases. The CDR3 is 14 residues long. The ends lost 2 bases at V and 4 bases at J; junction bases unmatched: 3. CDR1 is MGHRA and CDR2 is YSYEKL in the germline V gene. The CDR3 DNA reads as TGCGCCAGCAGCCAAAGACAGGGGTCCTATGGCTACACCTTC. It translates to CASSQRQGSYGYTF.

This chain joins TRBV19 and TRBJ2-7; 7 bases fit TRBD1. Looked up from germline, CDR1 is LNHDA and CDR2 is SQIVND (reference sequence). The CDR3 contains 18 residues. V dropped 2 bases and J dropped 0; count of bases not matched to a gene: 13. DNA of the CDR3: TGTGCCAGTAGTATACCCAGGACAGGTTCCTATCGCTCCTACGAGCAGTACTTC. Its translation: CASSIPRTGSYRSYEQYF.

V is TRBV5-1 and J is TRBJ2-2, with D perhaps matching TRBD2 (5 bases). The V and J ends lost 0 bases and 3 bases respectively, with 18 bases between them. Germline CDR1 SGHRS, CDR2 YFSETQ. This CDR3 is 18 amino acids long. The CDR3 is CASSLATVREGYTGELFF. The CDR3 DNA sequence: TGCGCCAGCAGCTTGGCCACGGTCCGGGAAGGGTACACCGGGGAGCTGTTTTTT.

CDR3 protein: CASRWTGGPNTEAFF. CDR3 nucleotide sequence: TGTGCCAGCAGATGGACAGGGGGACCGAACACTGAAGCTTTCTTT. The chain is built from TRBV7-9 and TRBJ1-1; 10 bases match TRBD1. The CDR3 runs 15 residues. The junction had 5 bases not matched to a gene; V was cut back by 6 bases and J by 1 base. Germline CDR1 and CDR2: SEHNR and FQNEAQ (reference sequence). The whole variable domain, filled in from reference TRBV7-9 and TRBJ1-1, reads DTGVSQNPRHKITKRGQNVTFRCDPISEHNRLYWYRQTLGQGPEFLTYFQNEAQLEKSRLLSDRFSAERPKGSFSTLEIQRTEQGDSAMYLCASRWTGGPNTEAFFGQGTRLTVV.

The chain employs TRBV3-1 (or the pseudogene TRBV3-2) and TRBJ2-3, with a possible D match to TRBD2 (6 bases). Germline CDR1 is LGHDT and CDR2 is YNNKEL (reference sequence). The CDR3 extends over 15 amino acids. The V end lost 4 bases, the J end lost 3 bases, and 14 bases lay between the germline ends. CDR3 residues: CASSPWRGRTDTQYF. CDR3 nucleotide sequence: TGTGCCAGCAGCCCCTGGCGGGGCAGGACAGATACGCAGTATTTT.

The chain uses TRBV29-1 and TRBJ2-7, with a possible D match to TRBD1 (6 bases). Germline CDR1 is SQVTM and CDR2 is ANQGSEA. Trimming shortened V by 1 base and J by 2 bases, and 9 bases separated the two germline ends. This CDR3 spans 13 amino acids. The CDR3 DNA follows: TGCAGCGTTGAAGTCACAGGGACCTACGAGCAGTACTTC. It is translated as CSVEVTGTYEQYF.

This chain uses TRBV7-2 with TRBJ2-5, with 8 bases identical to TRBD2. From germline, CDR1 is SGHTA and CDR2 FQGNSA. The CDR3 extends over 15 amino acids. The J segment lost 5 bases and the V segment lost 6 bases, leaving 11 bases of the junction unmatched. The CDR3 DNA sequence: TGTGCCAGCAGAGCCCCGGGGGGGCCTTGGGAGACCCAGTACTTC. Residues: CASRAPGGPWETQYF.

The chain uses TRBV5-1 and TRBJ2-2, with 11 bases matching TRBD2. Germline V gene sequence: CDR1 SGHRS, CDR2 YFSETQ. The CDR3 contains 15 residues. Trimming cost V 4 bases and J 5 bases; bases outside gene matches: 4. CDR3 nucleotide sequence: TGCGCCAGCAGCAGTAGCGGGGGGGCGACCGGGGAGCTGTTTTTT. It translates to CASSSSGGATGELFF.

J is TRBJ2-7 and V is TRBV7-2; 7 bases agree with TRBD1. The CDR3 is 15 residues long. The germline gives CDR1 SGHTA, CDR2 FQGNSA. The V and J ends lost 6 bases and 3 bases, in that order; junction bases with no gene match: 11. The CDR3 spells CASSAPGQRVYEQYF. CDR3 in DNA: TGTGCCAGCAGTGCCCCGGGACAGCGAGTCTACGAGCAGTACTTC.

The chain joins TRBV12-3 or TRBV12-4 to TRBJ1-1, with D perhaps TRBD1 (5 bases). The CDR3 runs to 12 residues. Between the trimmed V and J ends, which lost 6 bases and 11 bases, there was a span of 16 bases. The DNA for the CDR3 is TGTGCCAGCAGCGCCGGTGCGGGGCCGGCTTTCTTT. Translation: CASSAGAGPAFF.

This clone was found a few times. The chain combines TRBV29-1 with TRBJ1-1; 8 bases map to TRBD1. This CDR3 has 13 amino acids. Germline V gene lookup returns CDR1 SQVTM and CDR2 ANQGSEA. Trimming cost V 6 bases and J 1 base; bases outside gene matches: 4. The CDR3 nucleotides are TGCAGCGTCGTGGGGACAGGGAACACTGAAGCTTTCTTT. Translating it yields CSVVGTGNTEAFF.

This chain joins TRBV6-1 and TRBJ2-3, with D uncertain. CDR1 and CDR2 (germline): MNHNS, SASEGT. V dropped 1 base and J dropped 4 bases, with 3 bases sitting between them. The CDR3 has 12 amino acids. This CDR3 is CASSEGADTQYF. CDR3 nucleotide sequence: TGTGCCAGCAGTGAAGGAGCAGATACGCAGTATTTT.

The rearrangement uses TRBV10-3 and TRBJ2-1, with D tentatively TRBD1 (6 bases). Looked up from germline, CDR1 is ENHRY and CDR2 is SYGVKD. The CDR3 runs to 16 residues. Between the trimmed V and J ends, which lost 3 bases and 8 bases, there was a span of 20 bases. The CDR3 region is CAISEGQFWVSDEQFF. The CDR3 bases are TGTGCCATCAGTGAAGGACAGTTTTGGGTATCAGATGAGCAGTTCTTC.

This sequence joins TRBV5-1 and TRBJ1-1, with D hard to call. Between the trimmed V and J ends, which lost 7 bases and 0 bases, there was a span of 16 bases. This CDR3 spans 15 amino acids. In germline, CDR1 is SGHRS, CDR2 YFSETQ. CDR3 in amino acids: CASCPGGLMNTEAFF. For the CDR3, the DNA is TGCGCCAGCTGCCCAGGAGGCCTCATGAACACTGAAGCTTTCTTT.

The V call is TRBV11-3, the J call TRBJ2-2; TRBD2 aligns across 7 bases. Germline V lookup: CDR1 SGHNT, CDR2 YENEEA. CDR3 length: 15 residues. J lost 7 bases, V lost 2 bases, and 7 bases had no gene match. CDR3 sequence (DNA): TGTGCCAGCAGCTTATATAGCGGGCTCGACGGGGAGCTGTTTTTT. As protein: CASSLYSGLDGELFF.

The chain has TRBV6-2 or TRBV6-3 and TRBJ2-5, with 8 bases identical to TRBD2. CDR1 is MNHEY and CDR2 is SVGEGT in the germline V gene. Unmatched junction bases numbered 6, after V lost 4 bases and J lost 5 bases. The CDR3 has 14 residues. CDR3 DNA: TGTGCCAGCAGTTCGGCGGGGGGATGGGAGACCCAGTACTTC. The encoded protein is CASSSAGGWETQYF.

The chain couples TRBV6-2 or TRBV6-3 to TRBJ1-6; D is possibly TRBD1 (5 bases). The CDR3 extends over 15 amino acids. V gave up 0 bases and J gave up 7 bases, with 10 bases separating them. Germline CDR1 is MNHEY and CDR2 is SVGEGT. DNA of the CDR3: TGTGCCAGCAGTTACTCGAGGCAGGGAAATTCACCCCTCCACTTT. This translates into CASSYSRQGNSPLHF.

This chain joins TRBV4-2 and TRBJ1-3; D is ambiguous. This CDR3 contains 16 residues. The germline gives CDR1 LGHNA, CDR2 YNFKEQ. The germline V and J ends were trimmed by 1 base and 0 bases, with 10 bases remaining between them. CDR3 in DNA: TGTGCCAGCAGCCAAGCGGAACGGGACTCTGGAAACACCATATATTTT. Amino acid sequence: CASSQAERDSGNTIYF.